This T cell receptor (beta chain) is from a study of cytomegalovirus exposure and HLA in healthy donors (dated by TCRdb to 2015 to 2018). Study-wide context: An earlier analysis of several hundred of the donors reported 250 to 300 Gb of sequence data and some 120 million unique TCR beta sequences from roughly 200 million T cells. An early release covering roughly 640 HLA-typed donors comprised 250 to 350 gigabases of sequencing data and around 85 million unique TCR sequences. Of the 398 genotyped donors, 81% were placed in the genetic ancestry cluster associated with self-reported Caucasian donors. The study aimed to test whether signatures of past pathogen exposure could be identified by cataloging public T cell receptors. The T cell repertoires of several hundred subjects were profiled by immunosequencing and related to cytomegalovirus serostatus. Besides the first cohort of hundreds of subjects, a separate validation cohort made up of 120 different subjects was used. To predict cytomegalovirus infection status, the study brought together high-throughput TCR immunosequencing, statistical association of individual TCRs with disease status, and machine learning. In a later analysis, previously published TCR beta repertoires from hundreds of donors were re-analyzed and high-resolution HLA genotyping was added so that TCR occurrence patterns could be studied. Rather than using new phenotypic data, the later analysis identified candidate immune exposures from TCR beta sequences and from how often those sequences occurred across donors. To decide whether each TCR beta V gene segment behaved as functional or pseudogenic, an earlier analysis of some 600 of the donors relied on high-throughput TCR beta sequencing. Donor age, sex, ethnicity and CMV serostatus were collected together with the repertoire data. A later genetic analysis used genome-wide SNP genotypes for about 55% of the 666 donors, treating that subset as a discovery cohort. Every repertoire in the discovery cohort had been generated on one and the same sequencing platform. Class I and class II HLA loci were covered by the typing at four-digit resolution. The number of typed donors differed by locus: 629-630 for A, B, C, DRB1 and DQB1; 522 for DQA1; some 610 for DPA1; and some 430 for DPB1. Because of strong linkage in the cohort, roughly five DR-DQ haplotypes were treated as single units for association and clustering. Across roughly 420 genotyped donors of the cohort, an average of about 200,000 unique TCR beta nucleotide sequences per donor were sequenced, and 15% to 20% of those sequences were non-productive.

Broader findings and caveats from the paper: An association between a missense DCLRE1C variant and V-gene and J-gene trimming of TCR beta chains was found in a later genetic analysis and replicated in an independent cohort. According to the authors, the approach could potentially be generalized to other disease states and immunological phenotypes. A group of highly shared sequence variants was considered likely to be a technical artifact of the sequencing pipeline. CMV serostatus was the only immune exposure information available for the cohort. In vitro tests confirmed that a few of the cytomegalovirus-associated TCR beta chains recognize cytomegalovirus antigens. Most TCR sequences were seen in very few donors, while some public TCRs were found in many individuals. Correlated functional status among segregating V segments might be attributable to linkage disequilibrium, but an unknown experimental factor could not be ruled out. According to a later analysis, most CMV-associated TCR beta chains appeared to be HLA-restricted, and the HLA associations seemed to be driven largely by CMV exposure. Specific HLA alleles were associated with roughly 16,000 TCR beta sequences at a false discovery rate of 0.05 in a later analysis. In this cohort, only TCR beta chains were sequenced, and detectable features were limited by the absence of alpha or paired-chain data. The presence/absence analyses assumed that sequencing depth was roughly uniform across donors, and that assumption may not be true. In a later genetic analysis, fewer N-insertions in productive TCRs were reported among donors in an Asian-associated ancestry cluster than the 666-donor mean. In a later analysis, TCR association rates were found to vary across HLA loci, with the most associated TCRs seen for DRB1 alleles and the fewest for HLA-C alleles. Cytomegalovirus status was reported to be diagnosed by the classifier with high specificity and sensitivity in both the original and validation cohorts. The study gave a list of about 150 TCR beta chains associated with cytomegalovirus. A further reported finding was that TCR beta sequences accurately predicted the HLA-A and HLA-B alleles for most subjects in the first cohort. According to a later analysis, parvovirus B19, influenza, CMV and Epstein-Barr virus appeared linked to several top co-occurrence clusters. Assigning TCR associations to individual alleles was difficult when HLA alleles, especially DR and DQ, strongly co-occurred. HLA typing was unavailable for some donors at each locus, so association tests used only the typed subset. In an earlier analysis of approximately 590 of the donors, most TCR beta V segments appeared in productive rearrangements about 87% or about 30% of the time, broadly matching IMGT annotations. The 87-base-pair reads could not distinguish some IMGT-functional V segments, including TRBV6-2 and TRBV6-3, so those segments were excluded. Over 15 rarely observed V segments, including chromosome 9 orphons, were excluded from the earlier analysis of about 610 of the donors because counts were too low. In a later analysis, HLA-associated TCR beta chains showed more clonal expansion and lower generation probabilities than non-associated chains that were equally common.

Receptor amplification or capture employed the immunoSEQ multiplex PCR assay. For the multiplex PCR, a mixture combining 60 forward primers for TCR Vbeta segments and 13 reverse primers for TCR Jbeta segments was used. The CDR3 region of rearranged TCR beta genes was amplified from genomic DNA by a multiplex PCR assay. The Illumina HiSeq System was used to sequence the amplified TCR beta libraries as 87-base-pair reads. As for how the authors treated the data: Across the 670 or so repertoires, a later analysis counted around 80 million unique TCR beta chains, roughly 11 million of which were shared by at least two donors. A nearest-neighbor algorithm error-corrected the raw reads and collapsed the reads into unique sequences, merging closely related sequences to remove PCR and sequencing errors. V, D and J gene segments were assigned by aligning CDR3 sequences to IMGT reference sequences. For a sequence to be retained, a match of at least six nucleotides was required to both a V gene segment and a J gene segment. A rearrangement was called productive if the CDR3 had no stop codons and remained in frame with V and J, and every other rearrangement was called non-productive. CDR3 was defined according to IMGT convention as the region running from the second conserved V-encoded cysteine to the conserved J-encoded phenylalanine. In an earlier analysis of some 550 of the donors, sequences lacking an unambiguous match to a single V gene segment were excluded. An earlier analysis of around 600 of the donors classified V segments as functional when productive rearrangements were above 56.7% and as segregating when the standard deviation between donors was above 5%. A statistical classification framework was built for diagnosing cytomegalovirus status from the catalog of TCR beta chain sequences. In a later analysis, V and J genes were assigned by comparing TCR nucleotide sequences against IMGT/GENE-DB human TR gene sequences. The TCRdist pipeline was used in a later analysis to assign CDR3 sequences and most-parsimonious VDJ recombination scenarios. In a later analysis, every TCR beta chain was defined by the combination of its CDR3 amino acid sequence and its V-gene family, and reads without a unique V-gene family were dropped. To address suspected cross-contamination and a sequencing artifact, a later analysis removed 592 highly shared, low-generation-probability nucleotide sequences. A later analysis calculated a clonal expansion index for each public chain from normalized within-repertoire ranks of inferred template counts. Generation probabilities in a later analysis came from a VDJ recombination model fitted to out-of-frame rearrangements, and those results were checked against IGoR. A later analysis scored TCR-TCR, TCR-HLA and TCR-CMV co-occurrence with hypergeometric tests, applying a repertoire-size bias correction to TCR pairs. In a later analysis, false discovery rates were estimated by permuting HLA or CMV assignments 20 times. In a later analysis, co-occurring TCRs were grouped using DBSCAN, with TCRdist sequence similarity added in when clustering inside HLA-allele-positive subsets. Co-occurrence clustering excluded repertoires with fewer than 30,000 or more than 120,000 public chains, plus five with anomalous nucleotide sharing. Not all clones reach the TCRdb copy of this immuneACCESS table, which keeps in-frame sequences only. Checked studies attribute under half of the gap to unresolved V genes and leave the rest unexplained. The V and J calls and the clone size are those of that table, but D and trimming were determined from the DNA. This sample has 150,000 to 200,000 clones in its table, and roughly 75% of those were observed once. Clones ranked in the top ten supply 1% of the sample.

Worth noting for this clone: No cognate antigen has been identified for it. Within one base of it there is no much larger clone, and no base qualities were kept.

The cohort was made up of several hundred healthy bone marrow donors. At the time of sampling, every cohort member was nominally healthy, though immune exposures that went unrecorded were likely present. The donor tested CMV seropositive, placing the donor among the roughly 270 seropositive members of the cohort. A peripheral blood sample was collected from each donor, and TCR beta sequencing was performed on peripheral blood mononuclear cells. Genomic DNA extraction from the blood cell samples was performed with the Qiagen DNeasy Blood Extraction Kit. Trimming at the junction amounts to 5 bases on V and 5 bases on J, and the germline ends lie 7 bases apart. Taken from cysteine to phenylalanine, the CDR3 has 11 residues. Only CDR3 DNA remains: 33 bases, in frame from the first base. Taken from the germline V gene, the CDR1 and CDR2 loops are MDHEN and SYDVKM.

The receptor comes from a woman in her forties or fifties in good health and CMV-seropositive. The sample consisted of PBMCs. The sequence links TRBV28 to TRBJ2-7; TRBD1 is possibly the D segment (5 matching bases). CDR3 region: CASSRGNEQYF. The bases read TGTGCCAGCAGTAGGGGTAACGAGCAGTACTTC.